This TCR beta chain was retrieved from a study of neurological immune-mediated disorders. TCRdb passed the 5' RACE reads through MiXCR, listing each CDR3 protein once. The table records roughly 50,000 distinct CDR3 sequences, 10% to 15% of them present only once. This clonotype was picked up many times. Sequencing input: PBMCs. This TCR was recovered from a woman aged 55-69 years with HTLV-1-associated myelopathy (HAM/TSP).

The CDR3, as DNA: TGTGCCAGCAGCTTAGCAAAGGCTTGGGGCGATGAGCAGTTCTTC. Protein: CASSLAKAWGDEQFF. The J gene is TRBJ2-1, the V gene TRBV11-3; maybe TRBD1 (5 bases). V dropped 1 base and J dropped 8 bases, with 15 bases sitting between them. Germline V gives CDR1 SGHNT, CDR2 YENEEA. The CDR3 length is 15 residues.